This TCR beta chain was retrieved from a study of radiation and T cells in renal cell carcinoma. Time point given: blood 2 weeks post-SBRT. Stated treatment: 15 Gy SBRT to primary tumor, nephrectomy 4 weeks later. Libraries were prepared by immunoSEQ multiplex PCR; TCRdb keeps only in-frame clonotypes and omits some of them. The sample has 100,000 to 150,000 clones; around 81% are singletons. The ends were cut back, 6 bases at V and 5 bases at J, with 13 bases in the middle. The CDR3 extends over 13 amino acids. Per the germline V gene, CDR1 is SNHLY and CDR2 is FYNNEI. This specimen was blood, taken from a patient whose treatment included radiotherapy and nephrectomy. The chain is built from TRBV2 and TRBJ1-1, with D perhaps matching TRBD1 (5 bases). The source of this sequence is a man aged 45 to 65 with renal cell carcinoma. CDR3 nucleotides: TGTGCCAGCAGCAGGGCTATAGGGACTGAAGCTTTCTTT. It specifies CASSRAIGTEAFF.